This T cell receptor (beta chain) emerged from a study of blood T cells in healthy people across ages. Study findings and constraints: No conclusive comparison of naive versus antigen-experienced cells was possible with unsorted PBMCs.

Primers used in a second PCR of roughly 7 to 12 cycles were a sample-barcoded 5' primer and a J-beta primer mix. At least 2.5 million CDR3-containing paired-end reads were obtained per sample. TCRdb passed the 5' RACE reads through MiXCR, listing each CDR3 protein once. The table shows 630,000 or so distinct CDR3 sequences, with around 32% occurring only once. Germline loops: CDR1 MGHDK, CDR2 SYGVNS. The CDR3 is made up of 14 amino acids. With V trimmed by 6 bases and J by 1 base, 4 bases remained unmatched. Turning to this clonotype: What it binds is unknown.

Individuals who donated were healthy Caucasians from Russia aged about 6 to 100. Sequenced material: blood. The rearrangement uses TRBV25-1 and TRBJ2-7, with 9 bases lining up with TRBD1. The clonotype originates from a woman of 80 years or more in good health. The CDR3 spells CASSDRGRSYEQYF. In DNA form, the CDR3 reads TGTGCCAGCAGCGACAGGGGGAGGTCCTACGAGCAGTACTTC.